This TCR beta chain was sequenced during a study of technical replicates of blood from a handful of donors. Sequencing was performed with immunoSEQ multiplex PCR; in TCRdb, only in-frame clones are kept and a portion is missing. The table shows approximately 59,000 clones, with roughly 96% occurring only once. Material for sequencing was PBMCs. The sequence derives from a human donor in good health. Some clones in this sample may be carry-over from other donors' samples.

In DNA form, the CDR3 reads TGTGCCAGCAGTGAATTCGGCGAGCAGTACTTC. Amino acids: CASSEFGEQYF. The chain carries TRBV25-1 and TRBJ2-7, with D unresolved. The CDR3 consists of 11 residues. CDR1 is MGHDK, CDR2 SYGVNS, per germline. The V end lost 1 base, the J end lost 6 bases, and 4 bases lay between the germline ends.